This note documents a single TCR beta chain sequence. Its antigen is undetermined. Reprocessing the 5' RACE reads, TCRdb reports a single entry for every CDR3 protein and omits DNA. The repertoire table contains hundreds of thousands of distinct CDR3 sequences. The CDR3 is made up of 14 amino acids. CDR1 and CDR2 (germline): SEHNR, FQNEAQ (reference sequence). These data originate in a study of T cells expressing NK-cell markers. Findings and limits, study-wide: Also leading the CD3+CD56-NKG2C+ fraction in a handful of donors were these clonotypes.

The sequenced sample was blood T cells: a sorted CD56 or NKG2C T cell subset, CD4+ or CD8+ T cells, or bulk PBMC T cells (not recorded which). This TCR derives from a man aged 18-30 years in good health. This chain links TRBV7-9 with TRBJ2-3; checking the TCRdb D call of TRBD1 is not possible without DNA. The CDR3 loop reads CASSLGGAQLAQYF.